The entry that follows covers one TCR beta chain sequence. Using a J-beta primer mix together with a sample-barcoded 5' primer, a second PCR was run for roughly 7 to 12 cycles. TCRdb called the 5' RACE reads again in MiXCR, with one record for every CDR3 protein. The sample yields some 760,000 distinct CDR3 sequences, 25% seen once. These data are taken from a study of blood T cells in healthy people across ages. Germline V gene lookup returns CDR1 SEHNR and CDR2 FQNEAQ (reference sequence). This CDR3 has 17 residues. J lost 4 bases, V lost 5 bases, and 10 bases had no gene match. These data are also associated with another study on T cells of mothers and their children. That study adds: A few mothers and their six children, all healthy Caucasians, donated.

This receptor was taken from a boy aged 5-17 years in good health. Material: blood. The chain links TRBV7-9 to TRBJ2-1; 11 positions match TRBD2. The CDR3 reads CASSTRLAGRIYNEQFF. CDR3 nucleotide sequence: TGTGCCAGCAGCACTAGACTAGCGGGGAGAATTTACAATGAGCAGTTCTTC.